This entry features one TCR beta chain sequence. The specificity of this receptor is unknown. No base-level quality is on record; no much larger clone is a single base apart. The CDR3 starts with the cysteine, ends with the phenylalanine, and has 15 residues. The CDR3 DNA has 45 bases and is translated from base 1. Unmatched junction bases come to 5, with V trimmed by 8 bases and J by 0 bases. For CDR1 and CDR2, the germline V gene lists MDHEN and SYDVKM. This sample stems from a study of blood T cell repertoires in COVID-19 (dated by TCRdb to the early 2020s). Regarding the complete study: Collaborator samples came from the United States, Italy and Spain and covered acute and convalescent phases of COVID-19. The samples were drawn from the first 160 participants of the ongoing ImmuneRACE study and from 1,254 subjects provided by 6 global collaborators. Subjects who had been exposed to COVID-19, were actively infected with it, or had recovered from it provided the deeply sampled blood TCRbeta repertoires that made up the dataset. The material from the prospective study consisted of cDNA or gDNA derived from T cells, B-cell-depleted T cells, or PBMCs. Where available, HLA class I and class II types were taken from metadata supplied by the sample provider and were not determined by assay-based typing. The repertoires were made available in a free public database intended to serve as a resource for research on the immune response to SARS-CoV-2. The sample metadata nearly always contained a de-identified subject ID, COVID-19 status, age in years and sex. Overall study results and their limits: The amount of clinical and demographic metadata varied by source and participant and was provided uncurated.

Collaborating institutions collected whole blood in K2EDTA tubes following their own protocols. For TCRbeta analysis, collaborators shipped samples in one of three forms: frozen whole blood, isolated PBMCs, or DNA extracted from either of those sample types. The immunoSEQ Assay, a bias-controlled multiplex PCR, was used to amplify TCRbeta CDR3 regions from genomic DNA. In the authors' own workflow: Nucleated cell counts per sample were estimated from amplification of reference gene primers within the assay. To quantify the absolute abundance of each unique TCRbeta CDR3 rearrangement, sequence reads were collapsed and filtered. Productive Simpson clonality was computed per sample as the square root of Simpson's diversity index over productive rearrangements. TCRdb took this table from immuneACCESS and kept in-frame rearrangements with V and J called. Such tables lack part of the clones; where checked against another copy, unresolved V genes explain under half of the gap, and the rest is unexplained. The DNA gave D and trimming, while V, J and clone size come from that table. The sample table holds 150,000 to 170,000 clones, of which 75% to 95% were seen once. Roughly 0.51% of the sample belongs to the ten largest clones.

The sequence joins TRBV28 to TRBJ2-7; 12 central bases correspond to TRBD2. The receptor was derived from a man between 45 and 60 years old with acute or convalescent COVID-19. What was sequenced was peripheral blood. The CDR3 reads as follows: CASRRLAGVSYEQYF. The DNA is TGTGCCAGCCGGAGACTAGCGGGAGTCTCCTACGAGCAGTACTTC.